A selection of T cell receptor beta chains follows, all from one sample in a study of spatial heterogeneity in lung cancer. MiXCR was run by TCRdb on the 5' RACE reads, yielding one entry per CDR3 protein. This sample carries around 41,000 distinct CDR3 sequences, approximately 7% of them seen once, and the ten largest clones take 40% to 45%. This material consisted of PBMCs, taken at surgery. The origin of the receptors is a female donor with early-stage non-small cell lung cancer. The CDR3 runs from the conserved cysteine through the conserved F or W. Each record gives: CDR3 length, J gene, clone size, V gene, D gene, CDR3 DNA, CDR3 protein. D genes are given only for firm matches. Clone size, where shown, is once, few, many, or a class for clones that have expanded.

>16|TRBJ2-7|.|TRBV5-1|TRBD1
TGCGCCAGCAGCTCGCTTACTGGGACAGGGGGATACGAGCAGTACTTC
CASSSLTGTGGYEQYF
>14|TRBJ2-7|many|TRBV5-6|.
TGTGCCAGCGGATTCCCCGACAGGTCTCGGGAGCAGTACTTC
CASGFPDRSREQYF
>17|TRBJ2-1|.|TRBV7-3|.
TGTGCCAGCAGCTTACGCGGCCCCGGGGGCTCCTACAATGAGCAGTTCTTC
CASSLRGPGGSYNEQFF
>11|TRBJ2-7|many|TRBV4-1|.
TGCGCCAGCAGCCGCGGCTACGAGCAGTACTTC
CASSRGYEQYF
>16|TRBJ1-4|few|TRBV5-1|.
TGCGCCAGCAGCTTGGGGCCGACTACAACTAATGAAAAACTGTTTTTT
CASSLGPTTTNEKLFF
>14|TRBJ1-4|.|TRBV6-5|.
TGTGCCAGCAGTTACGGGGGGGGCAATGAAAAACTGTTTTTT
CASSYGGGNEKLFF
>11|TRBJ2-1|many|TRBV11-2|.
TGTGCCAGCAGCCCCAATAATGAGCAGTTCTTC
CASSPNNEQFF
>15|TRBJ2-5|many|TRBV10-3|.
TGTGCCATCAGTGAGTCGGGCCGTCGCCAAGAGACCCAGTACTTC
CAISESGRRQETQYF
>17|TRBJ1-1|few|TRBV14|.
TGTGCCAGCAGCCAAAAGTCGACATTTAATATGAACACTGAAGCTTTCTTT
CASSQKSTFNMNTEAFF
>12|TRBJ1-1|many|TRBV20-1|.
TGCAGTGCTAGGGGGGGGAACACTGAAGCTTTCTTT
CSARGGNTEAFF
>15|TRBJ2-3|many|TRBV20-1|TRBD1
TGCAGTGCTAGAGATCAGGGGGCGCGATGGGATACGCAGTATTTT
CSARDQGARWDTQYF
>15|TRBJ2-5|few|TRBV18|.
TGTGCCAGCTCACCACGTCTAGGAGTTGGAGAGACCCAGTACTTC
CASSPRLGVGETQYF
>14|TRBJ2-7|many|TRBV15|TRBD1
TGTGCCACTAGTCAGGGGGCATTAACCTACGAGCAGTACTTC
CATSQGALTYEQYF
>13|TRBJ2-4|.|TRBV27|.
TGTGCCAGCAGTCCTACTCAGGGGAACATTCAGTACTTC
CASSPTQGNIQYF
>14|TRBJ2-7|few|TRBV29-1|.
TGCAGCGTCTTAGACTCGCCGGGGTCCCACGAGCAGTACTTC
CSVLDSPGSHEQYF
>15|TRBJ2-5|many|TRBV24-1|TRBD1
TGTGCCACCAGTGATTCACAGGGGACCCAAGAGACCCAGTACTTC
CATSDSQGTQETQYF
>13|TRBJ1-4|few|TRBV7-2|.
TGTGCCAGCAGCTCGGGGGTACGCGAAAAACTGTTTTTT
CASSSGVREKLFF
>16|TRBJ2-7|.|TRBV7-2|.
TGTGCCAGCAGCTTAGTAGGGGGAAGGAGCTCCTACGAGCAGTACTTC
CASSLVGGRSSYEQYF
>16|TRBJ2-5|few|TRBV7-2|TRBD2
TGTGCCAGCAGCTCCAGTTGGCGGGGGGGTCGAGAGACCCAGTACTTC
CASSSSWRGGRETQYF
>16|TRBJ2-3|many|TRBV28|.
TGTGCCAGCAGTTTAGGACGGTTCCTACGCACAGATACGCAGTATTTT
CASSLGRFLRTDTQYF
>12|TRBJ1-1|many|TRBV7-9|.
TGTGCCAGCACCCTCGAGGGGGGGGAAGCTTTCTTT
CASTLEGGEAFF
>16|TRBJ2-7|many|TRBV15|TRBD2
TGTGCCACCAGCAGAATAGCGGGGTCTTACTCCTACGAGCAGTACTTC
CATSRIAGSYSYEQYF
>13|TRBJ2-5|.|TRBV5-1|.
TGCGCCAGCAGTTTCGATATACAAGAGACCCAGTACTTC
CASSFDIQETQYF
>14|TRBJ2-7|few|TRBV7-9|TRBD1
TGTGCCAGCAGCTACCCGGGACAGTCCTACGAGCAGTACTTC
CASSYPGQSYEQYF
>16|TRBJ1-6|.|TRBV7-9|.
TGTGCCAGCAGCTTAGACGGGACGCGGGCTAATTCACCCCTCCACTTT
CASSLDGTRANSPLHF
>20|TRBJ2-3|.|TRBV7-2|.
TGTGCCAGCAGCTTAGGAAGGTGGGGATCGGCAGTCCGGCTCACAGATACGCAGTATTTT
CASSLGRWGSAVRLTDTQYF
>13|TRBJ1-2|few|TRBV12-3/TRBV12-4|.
TGTGCCAGCAGTTTAGTCGGGGGCTATGGCTACACCTTC
CASSLVGGYGYTF
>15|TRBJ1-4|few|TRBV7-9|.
TGTGCCAGCAGCTTTACGGGGGAGGTTTTTGAAAAACTGTTTTTT
CASSFTGEVFEKLFF
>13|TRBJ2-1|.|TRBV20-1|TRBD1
TGCAGTGCTCACCGGACAGGGAACAATGAGCAGTTCTTC
CSAHRTGNNEQFF
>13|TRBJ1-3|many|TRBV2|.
TGTGCCAGCAGCCTGAGCTCTGGAAACACCATATATTTT
CASSLSSGNTIYF
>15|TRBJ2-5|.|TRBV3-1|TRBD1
TGTGCCAGCAGCCAAAGGGGGCCCAGGGCAGAGACCCAGTACTTC
CASSQRGPRAETQYF
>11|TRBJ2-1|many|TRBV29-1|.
TGCAGCGTTGCCGGGTATGGGGAGCAGTTCTTC
CSVAGYGEQFF
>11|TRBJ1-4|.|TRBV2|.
TGTGCCAGCAGTGAAATTGAAAAACTGTTTTTT
CASSEIEKLFF
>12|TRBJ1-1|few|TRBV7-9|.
TGTGCCAGCAGCCGGACAATTTTTGAAGCTTTCTTT
CASSRTIFEAFF
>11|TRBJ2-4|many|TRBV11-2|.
TGTGCCAGCAGCTTAGTCCGGACTCAGTACTTC
CASSLVRTQYF
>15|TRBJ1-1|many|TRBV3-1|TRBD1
TGTGCCAGCAGCCTAGGACAGGGGGACGCACTGGAAGCTTTCTTT
CASSLGQGDALEAFF
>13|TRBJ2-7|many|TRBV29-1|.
TGCAGCGTTGAAGTGGGCCCCTTCTACGAGCAGTACTTC
CSVEVGPFYEQYF
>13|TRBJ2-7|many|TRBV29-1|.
TGCAGCGTTAGGGACCCAGGCCCCTACGAGCAGTACTTC
CSVRDPGPYEQYF
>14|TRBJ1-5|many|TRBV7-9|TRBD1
TGTGCCAGCAGACGGACAGGCGACGATCAGCCCCAGCATTTT
CASRRTGDDQPQHF
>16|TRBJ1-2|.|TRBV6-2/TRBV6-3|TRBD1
TGTGCCAGCAGTGGGATGGGACAGGGGAAGGCGCGTGGCTACACCTTC
CASSGMGQGKARGYTF
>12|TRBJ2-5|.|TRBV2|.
TGTGCCAGCAAGTACGGCGGGGAGACCCAGTACTTC
CASKYGGETQYF
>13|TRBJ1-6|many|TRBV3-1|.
TGTGCCAGCAGCCTCGCGGGACGGGGGCCCCTCCACTTT
CASSLAGRGPLHF
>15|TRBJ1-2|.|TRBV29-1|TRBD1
TGCAGCTCCAAGGGGGCTAGCAGCCCTAACTATGGCTACACCTTC
CSSKGASSPNYGYTF
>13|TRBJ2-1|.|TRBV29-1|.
TGCAGCGTTACCAACGGGGGACGGAATGAGCAGTTCTTC
CSVTNGGRNEQFF
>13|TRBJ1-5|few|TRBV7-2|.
TGTGCCAGCAGCTTACAATGGGGTCAGCCCCAGCATTTT
CASSLQWGQPQHF
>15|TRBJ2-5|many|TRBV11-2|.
TGTGCCAGCAGTAGTACGCCGGGGGGCAGGGAGACCCAGTACTTC
CASSSTPGGRETQYF
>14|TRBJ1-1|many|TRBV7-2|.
TGTGCCAGCAGCGCCACCGCGATGAACACTGAAGCTTTCTTT
CASSATAMNTEAFF
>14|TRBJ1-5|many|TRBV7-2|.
TGTGCCAGCAGCTTAGAGGCAGGGGATCAGCCCCAGCATTTT
CASSLEAGDQPQHF
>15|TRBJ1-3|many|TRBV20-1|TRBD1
TGCAGTGCTTCAGGGGACAGGGGAACGGGAAACACCATATATTTT
CSASGDRGTGNTIYF
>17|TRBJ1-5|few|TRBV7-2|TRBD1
TGTGCCAGCAGCAGCAGATTTTCCGGGACAGGGGATCAGCCCCAGCATTTT
CASSSRFSGTGDQPQHF